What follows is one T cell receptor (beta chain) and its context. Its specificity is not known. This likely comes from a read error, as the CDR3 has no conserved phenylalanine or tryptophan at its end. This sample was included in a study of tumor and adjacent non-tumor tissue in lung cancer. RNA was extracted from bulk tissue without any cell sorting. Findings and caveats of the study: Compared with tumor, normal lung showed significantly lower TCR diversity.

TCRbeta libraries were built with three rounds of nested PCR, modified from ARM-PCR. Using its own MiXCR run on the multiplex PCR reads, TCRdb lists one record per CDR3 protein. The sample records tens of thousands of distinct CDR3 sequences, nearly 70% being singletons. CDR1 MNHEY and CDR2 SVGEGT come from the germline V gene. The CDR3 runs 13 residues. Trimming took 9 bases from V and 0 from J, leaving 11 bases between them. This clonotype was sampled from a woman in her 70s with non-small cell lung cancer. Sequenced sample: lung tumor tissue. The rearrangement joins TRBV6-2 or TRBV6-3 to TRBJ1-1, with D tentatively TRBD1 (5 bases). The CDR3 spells CASLRGMNTEAFC. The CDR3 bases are TGTGCCAGTCTAAGGGGCATGAACACTGAAGCTTTCTGT.